This entry describes one T cell receptor (beta chain). Its specificity is unknown. This same CDR3 is encoded by further DNA sequences in the sample. The sample comes from a study of cytomegalovirus exposure and HLA in healthy donors. Notes on the study in general: Sequencing had likely introduced a cluster of highly shared sequence variants as an artifact. It was shown in a later analysis that HLA-associated TCR beta chains were more clonally expanded than other, equally common chains. Confirmation in vitro established that a few CMV-associated chains were specific for CMV antigens. Using a false discovery rate of 0.05, a later analysis showed that 15,000 to 20,000 TCR beta sequences were associated with HLA alleles.

The PCR had 60 Vbeta and 13 Jbeta primers. Assay: immunoSEQ multiplex PCR; the TCRdb copy retains only in-frame clones and omits some. The sample has roughly 130,000 clones, roughly 90% seen once. V dropped 2 bases and J dropped 7; count of bases not matched to a gene: 6. Per the germline V gene, CDR1 is MNHNY and CDR2 is SVGAGI (reference sequence). The CDR3 has 15 amino acids. The sequenced material came from PBMCs. The chain links TRBV6-6 to TRBJ2-1; 9 bases align to TRBD1. This receptor was identified in a middle-aged woman in good health and CMV-seronegative. The CDR3 DNA reads as TGTGCCAGCAGTTACGAGGGACAGGGATTTAATGAGCAGTTCTTC. The encoded protein is CASSYEGQGFNEQFF.